The clone carrying this T cell receptor beta chain is a singleton in its sample. Its antigen is not identified. The protocol was immunoSEQ multiplex PCR, while the TCRdb copy is restricted to in-frame clones and leaves out a portion. The sample holds 85,000 or so clones; 95% are singletons and the top ten take roughly 20%. CDR3 length: 13 amino acids. Looked up from germline, CDR1 is MNHEY and CDR2 is SVGAGI. The ends were cut back, 0 bases at V and 0 bases at J, with 3 bases in the middle. The data originate from a study of siplizumab effects on memory and regulatory T cells. Findings of the study overall: The study found that mappable alloreactive CD4+ clones averaged approximately 69% Treg-derived with siplizumab and around 25% in controls. Naive T cells apparently outstripped memory cells in diversity and seemed major alloresponse contributors. An assignable phenotype, naive or memory, was missing from roughly 80-95% of proliferating CD4+ or CD8+ clones.

This TCR came from a human donor in good health. The sample consisted of CD8+ T cells sorted from blood. V usage is TRBV6-5 and J usage is TRBJ2-7; the D is unclear. The chain's CDR3 is CASSYSSSYEQYF. CDR3 nucleotide sequence: TGTGCCAGCAGTTACTCTAGCTCCTACGAGCAGTACTTC.